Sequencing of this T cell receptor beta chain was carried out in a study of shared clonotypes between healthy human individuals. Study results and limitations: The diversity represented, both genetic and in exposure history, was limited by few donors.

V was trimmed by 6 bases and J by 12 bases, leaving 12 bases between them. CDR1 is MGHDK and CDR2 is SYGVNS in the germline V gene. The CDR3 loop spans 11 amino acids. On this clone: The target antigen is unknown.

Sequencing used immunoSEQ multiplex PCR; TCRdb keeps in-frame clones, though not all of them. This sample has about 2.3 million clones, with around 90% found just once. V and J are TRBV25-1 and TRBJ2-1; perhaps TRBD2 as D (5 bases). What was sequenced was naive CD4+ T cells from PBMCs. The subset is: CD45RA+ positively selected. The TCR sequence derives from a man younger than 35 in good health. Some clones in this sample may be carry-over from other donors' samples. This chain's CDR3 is CASRGNGGQFF. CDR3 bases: TGTGCCAGCAGGGGTAACGGAGGGCAGTTCTTC.